The rows below give T cell receptor beta chains drawn from one sample of a study of Ad26.COV2.S vaccination and SARS-CoV-2 variants. Profiling relied on immunoSEQ multiplex PCR, and the TCRdb table lists in-frame clones only, not all of them. The sample records about 350,000 clones, roughly 84% being singletons. The sample consisted of peripheral blood, taken in a trial of Ad26.COV2.S vaccine versus placebo. These receptors all stem from a person aged 18-60 years who received the Ad26.COV2.S COVID-19 vaccine or a placebo. Both conserved end residues are part of each CDR3. The D gene is left open where the match is weak. Clone size appears in some rows only: once, few, many, or a class for an expanded clone.

V	size	D	J	CDR3	DNA
TRBV6-2/TRBV6-3	-	-	TRBJ2-4	CASSPGVFAKNIQYF	TGTGCCAGCAGCCCAGGAGTGTTCGCCAAAAACATTCAGTACTTC
TRBV7-2	-	-	TRBJ2-3	CASSPRQVSDTQYF	TGTGCCAGCAGCCCGAGACAGGTCTCCGATACGCAGTATTTT
TRBV18	-	TRBD2	TRBJ2-5	CASSPADSGSYGETQYF	TGTGCCAGCTCACCGGCGGATAGCGGGAGCTATGGAGAGACCCAGTACTTC
TRBV3-1/TRBV3-2	-	TRBD1	TRBJ2-2	CASSIRDRDTGELFF	TGTGCCAGCAGCATCCGGGACAGGGATACCGGGGAGCTGTTTTTT
TRBV25-1	-	-	TRBJ2-6	CASSESPVSGANVLTF	TGTGCCAGCAGTGAATCCCCCGTCTCTGGGGCCAACGTCCTGACTTTC
TRBV6-2/TRBV6-3	-	TRBD1	TRBJ2-5	CASSSFVGTGGRKTQYF	TGTGCCAGCAGTTCTTTTGTCGGGACAGGGGGTCGAAAGACCCAGTACTTC
TRBV11-2	-	TRBD1	TRBJ2-5	CASSYQGARSQETQYF	TGTGCCAGCAGCTATCAGGGGGCGCGGTCACAAGAGACCCAGTACTTC
TRBV4-3	-	-	TRBJ1-4	CASSQDSKKLFF	TGCGCCAGCAGCCAAGATTCGAAGAAACTGTTTTTT
TRBV2	-	-	TRBJ2-1	CASSEALYGNEQFF	TGTGCCAGCAGTGAAGCGCTCTATGGCAATGAGCAGTTCTTC
TRBV3-1/TRBV3-2	-	-	TRBJ1-3	CASSPTGSGNTIYF	TGTGCCAGCAGCCCCACGGGGTCTGGAAACACCATATATTTT
TRBV18	-	TRBD1	TRBJ1-1	CASSPQGQGALDTEAFF	TGTGCCAGCTCACCACAGGGACAGGGGGCGTTGGACACTGAAGCTTTCTTT
TRBV20-1	-	-	TRBJ1-2	CSASSSGNFYGYTF	TGCAGTGCTAGTTCCTCAGGGAACTTCTATGGCTACACCTTC
TRBV30	-	-	TRBJ1-5	CAWGQPNQPQHF	TGTGCCTGGGGACAGCCCAATCAGCCCCAGCATTTT
TRBV19	-	-	TRBJ1-5	CASSIRGSNQPQHF	TGTGCCAGTAGTATAAGGGGTAGCAATCAGCCCCAGCATTTT
TRBV28	few	-	TRBJ1-2	CASSLIDGTDYGYTF	TGTGCCAGCAGTTTAATTGACGGGACGGACTATGGCTACACCTTC
TRBV5-4	-	-	TRBJ1-1	CASSLGTRGLNEAFF	TGTGCCAGCAGCTTGGGTACAAGGGGACTAAATGAAGCTTTCTTT
TRBV7-2	-	-	TRBJ2-2	CASSPGTPSYTGELFF	TGTGCCAGCAGCCCCGGGACGCCGTCATACACCGGGGAGCTGTTTTTT
TRBV27	-	-	TRBJ2-1	CASSPLPGHLSNEQFF	TGTGCCAGCAGTCCACTTCCGGGACACCTCTCCAATGAGCAGTTCTTC
TRBV19	-	-	TRBJ2-6	CASEISAGANVLTF	TGTGCCAGTGAAATATCGGCCGGGGCCAACGTCCTGACTTTC
TRBV5-4	-	-	TRBJ2-1	CASSSRGGGPYNEQFF	TGTGCCAGCAGCTCGAGAGGTGGCGGACCCTACAATGAGCAGTTCTTC
TRBV27	few	-	TRBJ1-2	CASSLQSRGYGYTF	TGTGCCAGCAGTTTACAGTCCCGTGGCTATGGCTACACCTTC
TRBV5-1	once	-	TRBJ2-5	CASSLGQGGTQYF	TGCGCCAGCAGCTTGGGACAGGGAGGGACCCAGTACTTC